Below are 3 T cell receptor beta chains sequenced from a single sample in a study of cytomegalovirus exposure and HLA in healthy donors. The table came from immunoSEQ multiplex PCR; TCRdb's copy has only in-frame clones and leaves some out. The data hold under 80,000 clones, with around 94% observed a single time. Specimen: PBMCs. The origin of the receptors is a woman younger than 30 in good health and CMV-seropositive.

The chain combines TRBV19 with TRBJ2-1; TRBD2 matches 9 bases. The CDR3 has 14 amino acids. The V and J ends lost 5 bases and 7 bases, in that order; junction bases with no gene match: 6. Germline CDR1 and CDR2: LNHDA and SQIVND (reference sequence). The CDR3 region is CASSGVAGENEQFF. The CDR3 nucleotides read TGTGCCAGTAGTGGGGTAGCGGGAGAAAATGAGCAGTTCTTC.

The CDR3 sequence is CAIRNRGPNEKLFF. The CDR3, as DNA: TGTGCCATCAGAAACAGGGGTCCGAATGAAAAACTGTTTTTT. V and J are TRBV10-3 and TRBJ1-4; 7 nucleotides line up with TRBD1. Germline-derived CDR1 and CDR2 are ENHRY and SYGVKD. Unmatched junction bases numbered 6, after V lost 6 bases and J lost 5 bases. There are 14 residues in the CDR3.

The chain is built from TRBV9 and TRBJ2-7; 9 nucleotides align to TRBD2. Trimming at V came to 4 bases and at J to 2 bases, leaving 13 bases not matched to a gene. The CDR3 is 17 residues long. Germline loops: CDR1 SGDLS, CDR2 YYNGEE. As DNA, the CDR3 is TGTGCCAGCAGCCCTACCCCGACTAGCGGACGTACCTACGAGCAGTACTTC. Translated, it gives CASSPTPTSGRTYEQYF.